These T cell receptor beta chains were read from a single sample in a study of shared clonotypes between healthy human individuals. Clones were sequenced by immunoSEQ multiplex PCR, and TCRdb holds only the in-frame ones, with some missing. The sample records about 450,000 clones, 70% to 80% being singletons. Sequenced: PBMCs. These receptors were collected from a woman in her thirties or forties in good health. Some clones in this sample may be carry-over from other donors' samples. The CDR3 runs from the conserved cysteine through the conserved F or W. The D gene is left open where the match is weak. The size field is filled for only some rows; it gives once, few, many or a size class.

TRBV7-2,TRBJ2-1,NA,NA,TGTGCCAGCAGCCCCATGAGCTCCTACAATGAGCAGTTCTTC,CASSPMSSYNEQFF
TRBV18,TRBJ2-3,NA,NA,TGTGCCAGCTCACCACCCCCCCCAGATACGCAGTATTTT,CASSPPPPDTQYF
TRBV7-2,TRBJ1-1,NA,NA,TGTGCCAGCAGCGTGTCGGGACAACAGAACACTGAAGCTTTCTTT,CASSVSGQQNTEAFF
TRBV19,TRBJ2-7,NA,NA,TGTGCCAGTAGCTCTCAAGCAGGGGACTACGAGCAGTACTTC,CASSSQAGDYEQYF
TRBV5-1,TRBJ2-7,NA,TRBD2,TGCGCCAGCACCATCGGACTAGCGGGAGAACAAAGCGAGCAGTACTTC,CASTIGLAGEQSEQYF
TRBV5-6,TRBJ2-7,NA,TRBD1,TGTGCCAGCAGCTGGTTCCCCGGGACAGGAGCCTACGAGCAGTACTTC,CASSWFPGTGAYEQYF
TRBV5-1,TRBJ2-5,few,TRBD1,TGCGCCAGCAGCTTGGTCCCCTCGGGACAGGGATACGAGACCCAGTACTTC,CASSLVPSGQGYETQYF
TRBV11-3,TRBJ2-1,NA,NA,TGTGCCAGCAGCCGAGGGACGGACAACAATGAGCAGTTCTTC,CASSRGTDNNEQFF
TRBV2,TRBJ1-2,NA,TRBD1,TGTGCCAGCAGCCTACCGGGACAGGGCGGCTATGGCTACACCTTC,CASSLPGQGGYGYTF
TRBV6-5,TRBJ2-1,NA,TRBD1,TGTGCCAGCAGTTATTCCTTTGACAGGGGTAATGAGCAGTTCTTC,CASSYSFDRGNEQFF
TRBV5-1,TRBJ2-7,NA,NA,TGCGCCAGCAGCCTAGGACAGAGGAGGGGCGAGCAGTACTTC,CASSLGQRRGEQYF
TRBV7-2,TRBJ2-1,once,TRBD2,TGTGCCAGCAGCACCGGGACTAGGTTGGATGAGCAGTTCTTC,CASSTGTRLDEQFF
TRBV7-3,TRBJ2-2,NA,TRBD2,TGTGCCAGCAGCTTAATAATAGCGGGAGCCACCGGGGAGCTGTTTTTT,CASSLIIAGATGELFF
TRBV9,TRBJ2-1,NA,NA,TGTGCCAGCAGCGCTCCCCCGGGCGGACATGAGCAGTTCTTC,CASSAPPGGHEQFF
TRBV5-4,TRBJ2-7,NA,NA,TGTGCCAGCAGCTTGGATCCCAGTTACGAGCAGTACTTC,CASSLDPSYEQYF
TRBV10-3,TRBJ2-5,NA,TRBD2,TGTGCCATCAGTGAGTCGACGGGGACTAGCGGTCCCGTGGGGACCCAGTACTTC,CAISESTGTSGPVGTQYF
TRBV7-3,TRBJ2-3,many,NA,TGTGCCAGCAGCTTAGCCCCTCTGGGTACGCAGTATTTT,CASSLAPLGTQYF
TRBV7-2,TRBJ1-2,NA,TRBD1,TGTGCCAGCAGCTTAGAGACAGGGTACTATGGCTACACCTTC,CASSLETGYYGYTF
TRBV9,TRBJ2-7,NA,TRBD2,TGTGCCAGCAGCCCCGGTTCTAGCGGGAACCCCTACGAGCAGTACTTC,CASSPGSSGNPYEQYF
TRBV28,TRBJ1-4,NA,NA,TGTGCCAGCAGTTTCTCCTGGGAAAGCGCAACTAATGAAAAACTGTTTTTT,CASSFSWESATNEKLFF
TRBV28,TRBJ2-7,NA,NA,TGTGCCAGCACCTCATCGGCGGGGTCCGAGCAGTACTTC,CASTSSAGSEQYF
TRBV29-1,TRBJ1-2,NA,TRBD1,TGCAGCGTTAGTTCGGGGGGACAGGGTGCCAGCGGCTACACCTTC,CSVSSGGQGASGYTF
TRBV6-1,TRBJ2-7,NA,TRBD2,TGTGCCAGCAGTGAAGGGGGACTAGCGGGAGTATACGAGCAGTACTTC,CASSEGGLAGVYEQYF
TRBV15,TRBJ1-2,NA,NA,TGTGCCACCAGCAGTTCTAGACAAGCATATGGCTACACCTTC,CATSSSRQAYGYTF
TRBV18,TRBJ1-4,NA,NA,TGTGCCAGCTCACGCCGGGAGGCCACAACTAATGAAAAACTGTTTTTT,CASSRREATTNEKLFF
TRBV5-1,TRBJ2-7,once,TRBD1,TGCGCCAGCAGCTTGGACAGGACAGGGGTCGAGCAGTACTTC,CASSLDRTGVEQYF
TRBV7-9,TRBJ1-5,NA,NA,TGTGCCAGCAGCGAAGAGGCTTATAGCAATCAGCCCCAGCATTTT,CASSEEAYSNQPQHF
TRBV30,TRBJ2-3,NA,TRBD2,TGTGCCTGGAGTCCGGGACTAGCGGGAGGAGATACGCAGTATTTT,CAWSPGLAGGDTQYF
TRBV9,TRBJ2-3,NA,TRBD2,TGTGCCAGCAGCGCGGGACTAGCGGGGCCTACAGATACGCAGTATTTT,CASSAGLAGPTDTQYF
TRBV30,TRBJ2-7,NA,NA,TGTGCCTGGAGTGGGGACAACCCCTACGAGCAGTACTTC,CAWSGDNPYEQYF
TRBV19,TRBJ2-3,few,NA,TGTGCCAGTAGCTGGGGACGGAACCTCGGATATAGCACAGATACGCAGTATTTT,CASSWGRNLGYSTDTQYF
TRBV11-1,TRBJ1-2,NA,TRBD1,TGTGCCAGCAGCTTAGATCGACAGGGGGCGCGAGGCTACACCTTC,CASSLDRQGARGYTF
TRBV18,TRBJ2-1,NA,TRBD2,TGTGCCAGCTCACCGGGACTAGAACCTAAGTACAATGAGCAGTTCTTC,CASSPGLEPKYNEQFF
TRBV10-1,TRBJ2-2,NA,NA,TGCGCCAGCTCTTCTCGTACTATGGGACAAGGGGAGCTGTTTTTT,CASSSRTMGQGELFF
TRBV29-1,TRBJ2-2,NA,TRBD1,TGCAGCAGTTATACCGGGACAGGGGATTACGGGGAGCTGTTTTTT,CSSYTGTGDYGELFF
TRBV7-6,TRBJ2-7,NA,NA,TGTGCCAGCAGCTCCCGAGGACCCTACGAGCAGTACTTC,CASSSRGPYEQYF
TRBV10-1,TRBJ1-2,few,TRBD1,TGCGCCAGCACGCGAGGACGCAGGGGGCGACGATACACCTTC,CASTRGRRGRRYTF
TRBV7-6,TRBJ2-3,NA,TRBD2,TGTGCCAGCAGCTCCCCGACTAGCGGGAGCGGAGTAGATACGCAGTATTTT,CASSSPTSGSGVDTQYF
TRBV5-4,TRBJ2-1,NA,NA,TGTGCCAGCAGCCCTCGGGCGGCTCGACGCTACAATGAGCAGTTCTTC,CASSPRAARRYNEQFF
TRBV6-1,TRBJ2-1,NA,TRBD1,TGTGCCAGCAGTGATGGGACAGGGGGCTCCTACAATGAGCAGTTCTTC,CASSDGTGGSYNEQFF
TRBV30,TRBJ2-5,NA,TRBD1,TGTGCCTGGGCCACCGGGACAGGGGTATGGGAGACCCAGTACTTC,CAWATGTGVWETQYF
TRBV5-1,TRBJ2-7,NA,NA,TGCGCCAGCAGCCCCGGGACCAGCTCCTACGAGCAGTACTTC,CASSPGTSSYEQYF
TRBV28,TRBJ2-3,many,NA,TGTGCCAGCAGTGCCCCTAATACAGATACGCAGTATTTT,CASSAPNTDTQYF
TRBV6-1,TRBJ1-5,NA,NA,TGTGCCAGCAGGGGACAAAGCAATCAGCCCCAGCATTTT,CASRGQSNQPQHF
TRBV29-1,TRBJ1-4,NA,TRBD1,TGCAGCGTTGATCGGGGACAGGGTGGTGAAAAACTGTTTTTT,CSVDRGQGGEKLFF
TRBV2,TRBJ2-5,NA,NA,TGTGCCAGCAGCGGGTGGGGGGAGACCCAGTACTTC,CASSGWGETQYF
TRBV19,TRBJ1-1,few,TRBD1,TGTGCCAGTAGCCCGGGACAGGGGGCGACGGCTTTCTTT,CASSPGQGATAFF
TRBV28,TRBJ2-5,NA,NA,TGTGCCAGCAGTCCGCCGGGGCTAGCGGAGACCCAGTACTTC,CASSPPGLAETQYF
TRBV10-3,TRBJ2-1,NA,NA,TGTGCCATCAGTGAGCCCGTGAGCTCCTACAATGAGCAGTTCTTC,CAISEPVSSYNEQFF
TRBV5-1,TRBJ2-7,NA,NA,TGCGCCAGCAGCCTCTCTTATGAGAGCTCCTACGAGCAGTACTTC,CASSLSYESSYEQYF
TRBV11-3,TRBJ2-7,NA,NA,TGTGCCAGCAGCTTATACAGCTCCTACGAGCAGTACTTC,CASSLYSSYEQYF